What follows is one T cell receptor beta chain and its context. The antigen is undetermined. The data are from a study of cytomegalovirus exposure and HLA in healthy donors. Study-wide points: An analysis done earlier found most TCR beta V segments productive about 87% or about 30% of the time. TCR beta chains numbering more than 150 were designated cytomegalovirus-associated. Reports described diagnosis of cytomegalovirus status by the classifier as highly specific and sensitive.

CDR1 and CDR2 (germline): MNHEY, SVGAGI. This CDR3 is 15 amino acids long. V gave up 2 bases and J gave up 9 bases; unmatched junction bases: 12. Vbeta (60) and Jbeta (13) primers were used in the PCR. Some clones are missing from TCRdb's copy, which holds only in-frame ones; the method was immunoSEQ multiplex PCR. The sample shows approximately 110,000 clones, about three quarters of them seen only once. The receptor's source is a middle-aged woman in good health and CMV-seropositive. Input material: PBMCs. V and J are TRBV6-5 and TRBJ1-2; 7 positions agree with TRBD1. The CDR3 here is CASSYVEKGGRSYTF. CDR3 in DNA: TGTGCCAGCAGTTACGTAGAAAAAGGGGGCCGAAGCTACACCTTC.